The 11 T cell receptor beta chains below were found in one sample sequenced in a study of CD8 T cells in ankylosing spondylitis. TCRdb independently ran MiXCR on the 5' RACE reads; one entry per CDR3 protein. The repertoire holds 30,000 to 45,000 distinct CDR3 sequences, with approximately 16% as singletons. Input material: blood. All receptors come from a male donor with ankylosing spondylitis or in good health (not recorded which).

This clonotype was counted a few times. The chain is built from TRBV30 and TRBJ2-2, with D unresolved. The CDR3 is made up of 13 amino acids. Trimming cost V 0 bases and J 4 bases, with 6 bases left between them. In germline, CDR1 is GTSNPN, CDR2 SVGIG (reference sequence). The CDR3 protein is CAWSVKLTGELFF. The CDR3 DNA reads as TGTGCCTGGAGTGTAAAACTCACCGGGGAGCTGTTTTTT.

The rearrangement joins TRBV6-5 to TRBJ2-1; D could derive from TRBD1 or TRBD2 (5 bases each). The CDR3 has 12 residues. The germline CDR1 and CDR2 sequences are MNHEY and SVGAGI. Trimming shortened V by 7 bases and J by 8 bases, and 12 bases separated the two germline ends. CDR3 sequence: CASNSVGDEQFF. The CDR3 DNA follows: TGTGCCAGCAATTCGGTGGGGGATGAGCAGTTCTTC.

This clonotype was picked up a small number of times. The V and J genes are TRBV18 and TRBJ2-3; no clear D. V was pared by 6 bases and J by 4 bases, with 5 bases between. The CDR3 loop spans 11 amino acids. Germline CDR1 KGHSH, CDR2 LQKENI. CDR3 coding DNA: TGTGCCAGCTCGACTGCAGATACGCAGTATTTT. As protein: CASSTADTQYF.

The chain employs TRBV5-1 and TRBJ2-2; unclear D gene. V was clipped by 2 bases and J by 1 base, with 3 bases between them. Germline CDR1 is SGHRS and CDR2 is YFSETQ. The CDR3 has 13 residues. CDR3 bases: TGCGCCAGCAGCTTTGGGAACACCGGGGAGCTGTTTTTT. The encoded protein is CASSFGNTGELFF.

This chain uses TRBV29-1 with TRBJ2-5; either TRBD1 or TRBD2 may fit D (5 bases each). V dropped 7 bases and J dropped 5 bases, with 11 bases sitting between them. Germline CDR1 SQVTM, CDR2 ANQGSEA. The CDR3 length is 11 residues. CDR3 in DNA: TGCAGCGCGACGGGGCGGGAGACCCAGTACTTC. Translated: CSATGRETQYF.

In this sample, this clonotype turned up a few times. The chain employs TRBV2 and TRBJ1-1, with 7 bases fitting TRBD1. Germline CDR1 is SNHLY and CDR2 is FYNNEI. This CDR3 is 12 amino acids long. V shed 6 bases and J 4 bases; nucleotides not matched to a gene: 2. The CDR3 loop is CASRAGGTEAFF. The CDR3 coding sequence is TGTGCCAGCAGAGCAGGGGGCACTGAAGCTTTCTTT. Full variable domain (missing parts from reference TRBV2 and TRBJ1-1): EPEVTQTPSHQVTQMGQEVILRCVPISNHLYFYWYRQILGQKVEFLVSFYNNEISEKSEIFDDQFSVERPDGSNFTLKIRSTKLEDSAMYFCASRAGGTEAFFGQGTRLTVV.

V usage is TRBV27 and J usage is TRBJ1-6; a weak D match, TRBD1 (5 bases). CDR1 MNHEY and CDR2 SMNVEV come from the germline V gene (reference sequence). This CDR3 comprises 12 residues. The V end was cut by 5 bases, the J end by 15 bases, with 14 bases between. CDR3 sequence: CASSLGGGILHF. CDR3 DNA sequence: TGTGCCAGCAGTCTGGGTGGGGGAATCCTCCACTTT.

The J gene is TRBJ2-7, the V gene TRBV29-1, with D possibly TRBD2 on 5 matching bases. Germline values: CDR1 SQVTM, CDR2 ANQGSEA. This CDR3 is built from 12 residues. V lost 7 bases, J lost 3 bases, and 13 bases lay in between. The CDR3 region has the DNA TGCAGCGCCGTAGGACTGAGCTACGAGCAGTACTTC. It is translated as CSAVGLSYEQYF.

This clonotype has just one count. The chain recombines TRBV28 with TRBJ2-7, with 11 bases lining up with TRBD2. Germline CDR1 reads MDHEN; CDR2 reads SYDVKM. The CDR3 extends over 15 amino acids. Germline trimming cut 7 bases from V and 0 bases from J; bases unmatched to any gene: 5. CDR3 sequence (DNA): TGTGCCAGCACAGATAGCGGGAGGGACTCCTACGAGCAGTACTTC. It specifies CASTDSGRDSYEQYF.

This clonotype was seen only a few times. CDR3 nucleotides: TGTGCCAGCAGCTTGGGGACAGGGAGCACTGAAGCTTTCTTT. Translated, it gives CASSLGTGSTEAFF. This chain connects TRBV7-9 to TRBJ1-1; TRBD1 agrees at 9 bases. The CDR3 sequence is 14 residues long. Per germline, CDR1 SEHNR and CDR2 FQNEAQ (reference sequence). V lost 3 bases to trimming and J lost 4 bases; unmatched junction nucleotides: 3.

The chain has TRBV7-9 and TRBJ2-4, with D perhaps TRBD1 (5 bases). Germline CDR1 SEHNR, CDR2 FQNEAQ (reference sequence). This CDR3 has 13 residues. V was pared by 4 bases and J by 8 bases, with 12 bases between. The CDR3 loop is CASSSSGSDIQYF. For the CDR3, the DNA is TGTGCCAGCAGCTCGTCAGGGTCAGACATTCAGTACTTC. The whole variable domain, filled in from reference TRBV7-9 and TRBJ2-4, reads DTGVSQNPRHKITKRGQNVTFRCDPISEHNRLYWYRQTLGQGPEFLTYFQNEAQLEKSRLLSDRFSAERPKGSFSTLEIQRTEQGDSAMYLCASSSSGSDIQYFGAGTRLSVL.